Listed below are T cell receptor beta chains from one sample, sequenced in a study of cytomegalovirus exposure and HLA in healthy donors. Assay used: immunoSEQ multiplex PCR; TCRdb lists only in-frame clones, some missing. Here the sample spans some 79,000 clones, around three fifths being singletons. Sequencing was done on a sample of PBMCs. The receptors originated from a woman aged 40 to 50 in good health and CMV-seropositive. CDR3s leave out the opening cysteine and the closing phenylalanine or tryptophan. D genes are given only for firm matches. Clone size is shown for a subset of rows, as once, few, many or a class of expanded clone.

clone size	D gene	V gene	J gene	CDR3 protein
few	TRBD2	TRBV7-7	TRBJ2-5	ASSPRTSGIQETQY
-	TRBD1	TRBV6-5	TRBJ1-1	ASSLEGQRNTEAF
-	TRBD2	TRBV13	TRBJ2-1	ASSGLGEGPYNEQF
few	TRBD1	TRBV11-2	TRBJ2-1	ASSQPGQGPYNEQF
-	TRBD1	TRBV19	TRBJ1-1	ASRPGGPNTEAF
-	TRBD2	TRBV7-2	TRBJ2-7	ASSFGLAGYEQY
-	-	TRBV27	TRBJ2-1	ASSFTAGNEQF
few	-	TRBV2	TRBJ1-1	ASSERGITEAF
few	-	TRBV11-2	TRBJ1-6	ASSLDLESPLH
-	TRBD1	TRBV12-5	TRBJ1-2	ASGDRVGGYT
few	-	TRBV30	TRBJ1-5	AWTRDSTQPQH
-	TRBD1	TRBV6-1	TRBJ2-7	ASRRDRVAEQY
few	-	TRBV18	TRBJ1-1	ASSPTVEAF
few	-	TRBV2	TRBJ2-2	ASSEGLNTGELF
-	-	TRBV5-6	TRBJ1-5	ASSLGVDQPQH
once	TRBD2	TRBV10-3	TRBJ2-1	ASTSGSSYNEQF
-	TRBD1	TRBV2	TRBJ1-3	ASSVTGGGNTIY
few	TRBD1	TRBV19	TRBJ1-2	ASTLLAGGIGYT
-	TRBD1	TRBV7-2	TRBJ1-4	ASSPRQGLNEKLF
-	-	TRBV30	TRBJ2-3	ASTPARDFFTDTQY
-	-	TRBV28	TRBJ1-1	ASIRGGDTEAF
-	TRBD2	TRBV4-3	TRBJ2-1	ASSQGSLAGYNEQF
few	-	TRBV7-8	TRBJ1-2	ASGIGGFYGYT
few	TRBD1	TRBV28	TRBJ1-2	AIRGTANYGYT
-	-	TRBV11-1	TRBJ2-2	ASSLEGSTGELF
-	-	TRBV7-9	TRBJ2-2	ASSLAGGLESGELF
once	TRBD1	TRBV9	TRBJ1-1	ASSVDPGTGNTEAF
-	-	TRBV5-4	TRBJ2-1	ASSSGLTYNEQF
-	TRBD1	TRBV6-5	TRBJ1-2	ASSSSGTGAGGYT
-	TRBD1	TRBV7-2	TRBJ2-3	ASSLALDRGQGRTDTQY
-	-	TRBV27	TRBJ1-1	ASSTRDLSWPSEAF
-	-	TRBV13	TRBJ2-7	ASSSSGTIYEQY
few	TRBD1	TRBV5-1	TRBJ2-1	ASSATGGYNEQF
-	-	TRBV2	TRBJ2-5	ASTREGVQETQY
once	TRBD1	TRBV7-8	TRBJ1-1	ASSFRDRGFTEAF
-	-	TRBV19	TRBJ2-1	ASSFQYNEQF
-	TRBD1	TRBV7-9	TRBJ1-2	ASSLGQGAGSYGYT
once	-	TRBV28	TRBJ2-7	ASTPPGLKSSYEQY
-	-	TRBV2	TRBJ1-2	ASSLPTGNYGYT
-	TRBD1	TRBV19	TRBJ1-1	ASSIRGGAGDTEAF
few	-	TRBV19	TRBJ1-5	ASSGTTYYSNQPQH
few	-	TRBV7-2	TRBJ2-7	ASSLAGGEQY
-	-	TRBV30	TRBJ1-1	AWSPGLGNTEAF
-	-	TRBV19	TRBJ1-3	ASSIESSGNTIY
few	TRBD2	TRBV27	TRBJ2-3	ASTPSGSLGSSTDTQY
-	TRBD1	TRBV28	TRBJ2-2	ASSQQGASNTGELF
once	-	TRBV18	TRBJ1-2	ASSPSGSLTNYGYT
once	-	TRBV28	TRBJ1-1	ASSLGRRTEAF
few	TRBD2	TRBV28	TRBJ2-1	ASSPLAGGGGEQF
few	TRBD1	TRBV2	TRBJ1-4	ASSGRDRQTTNEKLF
-	-	TRBV18	TRBJ2-5	ASSPPEEVTGGQY
few	TRBD1	TRBV7-9	TRBJ1-1	ASSTGDYTEAF